This entry describes one T cell receptor (beta chain). The data derive from a study of blood T cell repertoires in COVID-19. Study summary: Collection of acute and convalescent COVID-19 samples took place in the United States, Italy and Spain. In each case, the material was cDNA or gDNA derived from T cells, B-cell-depleted T cells, or PBMCs.

Germline CDR1 and CDR2: MNHEY and SMNVEV (reference sequence). The V segment lost 5 bases and the J segment 4 bases; nucleotides outside the gene matches: 4. The CDR3 covers 15 residues. Per the original data handling: Using reference gene primer amplification, nucleated cell counts were estimated. Profiled with immunoSEQ multiplex PCR; TCRdb holds only in-frame clones, not every one. Clonal size and the V and J genes are those of that table, whereas D and trimming came from the DNA. The sample records some 55,000 clones, 75% to 95% being singletons. The sequence was collected from a woman aged 40-49 years with active COVID-19. The V call is TRBV27, the J call TRBJ2-1; 11 nucleotides match TRBD2. Sequencing input: peripheral blood. DNA for the CDR3: TGTGCCAGCAGTCGTAGCGGGGGGGTTTACAATGAGCAGTTCTTC. It specifies CASSRSGGVYNEQFF.